Listed below are T cell receptor beta chains from one sample, sequenced in a study of post-analysis software for immune sequencing data. A single record per CDR3 protein comes from TCRdb applying MiXCR to the PCR reads. Of hundreds of thousands of distinct CDR3 sequences in the sample, roughly three fifths are singletons; the top ten hold about 10%. Sequencing was carried out using blood. The receptor source for this set is a girl aged 2 to 9 with multiple sclerosis. Both conserved end residues are part of each CDR3. Each record gives: V gene, clone size, D gene, J gene, CDR3 DNA, CDR3 protein. The D gene is left open where the match is weak. Part of the rows lack a size; the others show once, few, many or a class for expanded clones.

v_call: TRBV30; clone_size: once; d_call: NA; j_call: TRBJ2-1; cdr3_nt: TGTGCCTGGAGTGTACTGGGGGGGCACAATGAGCAGTTCTTC; cdr3_aa: CAWSVLGGHNEQFF
v_call: TRBV4-1; clone_size: few; d_call: TRBD1; j_call: TRBJ2-2; cdr3_nt: TGCGCCAGCAGCCAGGCAGGGGGCGCGAACACCGGGGAGCTGTTTTTT; cdr3_aa: CASSQAGGANTGELFF
v_call: TRBV30; clone_size: NA; d_call: TRBD1; j_call: TRBJ2-7; cdr3_nt: TGTGCCTGGAATACAGGGGCTGGTTCCTACGAGCAGTACTTC; cdr3_aa: CAWNTGAGSYEQYF
v_call: TRBV7-9; clone_size: NA; d_call: TRBD1; j_call: TRBJ1-2; cdr3_nt: TGTGCCAGCAGCGGAAACCGGGACAGGGGGTACTATGGCTACACCTTC; cdr3_aa: CASSGNRDRGYYGYTF
v_call: TRBV20-1; clone_size: NA; d_call: TRBD2; j_call: TRBJ2-3; cdr3_nt: TGCAGTGCTGAGCGAGGGACTAGCGGGAGTGGTACGCAGTATTTT; cdr3_aa: CSAERGTSGSGTQYF
v_call: TRBV6-5; clone_size: NA; d_call: TRBD1; j_call: TRBJ1-1; cdr3_nt: TGTGCCAGCAGTTACTCGAGGACAGGGGTGAACACTGAAGCTTTCTTT; cdr3_aa: CASSYSRTGVNTEAFF
v_call: TRBV7-9; clone_size: NA; d_call: TRBD1; j_call: TRBJ2-1; cdr3_nt: TGTGCCAGCAGCGTAACCGGGACAGCCAATGAGCAGTTCTTC; cdr3_aa: CASSVTGTANEQFF
v_call: TRBV29-1; clone_size: few; d_call: NA; j_call: TRBJ1-1; cdr3_nt: TGCAGCGTGGCCGGGACATTGAACACTGAAGCTTTCTTT; cdr3_aa: CSVAGTLNTEAFF
v_call: TRBV6-2/TRBV6-3; clone_size: NA; d_call: NA; j_call: TRBJ2-7; cdr3_nt: TGTGCCAGCAGTGTTCCTTTCCGGGGCCTAGCCCTACCGGAGGGCGAGCAGTACTTC; cdr3_aa: CASSVPFRGLALPEGEQYF
v_call: TRBV5-5; clone_size: NA; d_call: NA; j_call: TRBJ2-1; cdr3_nt: TGTGCCAGCAGCGTGCAGAGCTCCTACAATGAGCAGTTCTTC; cdr3_aa: CASSVQSSYNEQFF
v_call: TRBV12-3/TRBV12-4; clone_size: NA; d_call: NA; j_call: TRBJ1-2; cdr3_nt: TGTGCCAGCAGGCCCTCACGAGTTTGGTCTGGCTACACCTTC; cdr3_aa: CASRPSRVWSGYTF
v_call: TRBV5-1; clone_size: NA; d_call: TRBD2; j_call: TRBJ2-1; cdr3_nt: TGCGCCAGCAGCCGGTTAGCGGGAGAGGCCAATGAGCAGTTCTTC; cdr3_aa: CASSRLAGEANEQFF
v_call: TRBV11-2; clone_size: NA; d_call: NA; j_call: TRBJ1-2; cdr3_nt: TGTGCCAGCAGCTTAGACGGGGGGCACGATGGCTACACCTTC; cdr3_aa: CASSLDGGHDGYTF
v_call: TRBV5-6; clone_size: NA; d_call: NA; j_call: TRBJ2-3; cdr3_nt: TGTGCCAGCAGCTTTCGCGGGGACAGCACAGATACGCAGTATTTT; cdr3_aa: CASSFRGDSTDTQYF
v_call: TRBV12-3/TRBV12-4; clone_size: few; d_call: TRBD1; j_call: TRBJ2-1; cdr3_nt: TGTGCCAGCAGTTTGGGGACAGGGGTCAATGAGCAGTTCTTC; cdr3_aa: CASSLGTGVNEQFF
v_call: TRBV20-1; clone_size: few; d_call: NA; j_call: TRBJ2-7; cdr3_nt: TGCAGTGCTAGAGATCCAGCGGTCGACGAGCAGTACTTC; cdr3_aa: CSARDPAVDEQYF
v_call: TRBV18; clone_size: NA; d_call: NA; j_call: TRBJ1-1; cdr3_nt: TGTGCCAGCTCACCAGTAGGGAGCACTGAAGCTTTCTTT; cdr3_aa: CASSPVGSTEAFF
v_call: TRBV12-3/TRBV12-4; clone_size: few; d_call: TRBD1; j_call: TRBJ2-1; cdr3_nt: TGTGCCAGCAGTCCTCGGACAGGGGTCTACAATGAGCAGTTCTTC; cdr3_aa: CASSPRTGVYNEQFF
v_call: TRBV7-6; clone_size: NA; d_call: NA; j_call: TRBJ1-1; cdr3_nt: TGTGCCAGCAGCTTAGATTACGGTGGCGGGTTGGGCACTGAAGCTTTCTTT; cdr3_aa: CASSLDYGGGLGTEAFF
v_call: TRBV5-8; clone_size: NA; d_call: NA; j_call: TRBJ2-3; cdr3_nt: TGTGCCAGCACCCCGGGGTACGGGAGTGAGGGAGATACGCAGTATTTT; cdr3_aa: CASTPGYGSEGDTQYF
v_call: TRBV7-9; clone_size: few; d_call: NA; j_call: TRBJ2-1; cdr3_nt: TGTGCCAGCAGCTTACCAGGGGATGAGCAGTTCTTC; cdr3_aa: CASSLPGDEQFF
v_call: TRBV4-3; clone_size: once; d_call: NA; j_call: TRBJ2-1; cdr3_nt: TGCGCCAGCAGCCTTTTCCCAGGGGAGGGGGCCAACAATGAGCAGTTCTTC; cdr3_aa: CASSLFPGEGANNEQFF
v_call: TRBV20-1; clone_size: NA; d_call: TRBD2; j_call: TRBJ2-4; cdr3_nt: TGCAGTGCTAGAGACCGACTAGCGGGGGGGAATGGGATTCAGTACTTC; cdr3_aa: CSARDRLAGGNGIQYF